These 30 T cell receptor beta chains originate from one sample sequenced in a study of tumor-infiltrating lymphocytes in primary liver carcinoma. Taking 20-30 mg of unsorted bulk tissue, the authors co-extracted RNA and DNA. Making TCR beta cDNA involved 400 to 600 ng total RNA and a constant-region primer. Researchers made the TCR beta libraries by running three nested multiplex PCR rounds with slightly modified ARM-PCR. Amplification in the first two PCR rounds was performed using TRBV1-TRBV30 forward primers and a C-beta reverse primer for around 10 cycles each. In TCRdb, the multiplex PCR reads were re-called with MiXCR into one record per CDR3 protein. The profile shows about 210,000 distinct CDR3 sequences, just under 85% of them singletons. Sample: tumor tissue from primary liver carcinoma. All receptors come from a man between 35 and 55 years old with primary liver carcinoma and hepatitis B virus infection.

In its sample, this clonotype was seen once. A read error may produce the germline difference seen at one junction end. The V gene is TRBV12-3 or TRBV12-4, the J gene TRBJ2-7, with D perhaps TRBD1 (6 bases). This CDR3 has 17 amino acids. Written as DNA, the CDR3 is TGTGCCAGCAGCTTAGAATGGTGTGAGGGGGTAAGATACGAGCAGTACTTC. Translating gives CASSLEWCEGVRYEQYF.

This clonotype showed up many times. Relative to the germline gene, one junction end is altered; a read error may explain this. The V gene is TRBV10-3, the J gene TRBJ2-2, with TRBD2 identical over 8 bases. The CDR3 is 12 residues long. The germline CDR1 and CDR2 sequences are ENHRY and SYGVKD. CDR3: CAAGGAEGDLFF. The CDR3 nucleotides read TGTGCCGCGGGAGGAGCCGAGGGGGACCTGTTTTTT.

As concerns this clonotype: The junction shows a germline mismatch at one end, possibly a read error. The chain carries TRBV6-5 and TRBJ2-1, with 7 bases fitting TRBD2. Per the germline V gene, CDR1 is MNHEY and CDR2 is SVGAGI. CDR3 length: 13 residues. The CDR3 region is CANSGGVRNEQFF. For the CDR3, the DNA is TGTGCCAACAGTGGGGGGGTGAGGAATGAGCAGTTCTTC.

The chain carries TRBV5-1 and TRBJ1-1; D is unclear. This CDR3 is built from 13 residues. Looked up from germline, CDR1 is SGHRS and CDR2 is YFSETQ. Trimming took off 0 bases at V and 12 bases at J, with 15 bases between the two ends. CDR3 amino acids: CASSLEPLVSTFF. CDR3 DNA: TGCGCCAGCAGCTTGGAACCGTTGGTTTCGACTTTCTTT.

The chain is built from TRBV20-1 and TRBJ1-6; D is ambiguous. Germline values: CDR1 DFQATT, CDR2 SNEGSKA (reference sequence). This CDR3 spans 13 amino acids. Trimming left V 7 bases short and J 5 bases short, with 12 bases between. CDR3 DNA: TGCAGTGTTAGGAAAGGGAATAATTCACCCCTCCACTTT. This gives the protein CSVRKGNNSPLHF.

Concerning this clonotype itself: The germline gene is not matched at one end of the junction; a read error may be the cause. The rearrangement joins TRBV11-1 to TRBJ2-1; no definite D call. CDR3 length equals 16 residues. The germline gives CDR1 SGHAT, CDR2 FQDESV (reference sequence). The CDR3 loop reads CASSPGCNEIYNELFF. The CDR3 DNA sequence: TGTGCCAGCAGCCCAGGCTGTAACGAGATCTACAATGAGCTGTTCTTC.

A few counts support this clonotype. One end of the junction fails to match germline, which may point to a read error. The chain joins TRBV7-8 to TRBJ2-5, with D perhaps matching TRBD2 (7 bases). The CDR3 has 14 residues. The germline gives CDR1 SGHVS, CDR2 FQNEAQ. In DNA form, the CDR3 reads TGTGCCAGCAGCATCACGGGGGGCAGAGAGACCCAGTGCTTC. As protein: CASSITGGRETQCF.

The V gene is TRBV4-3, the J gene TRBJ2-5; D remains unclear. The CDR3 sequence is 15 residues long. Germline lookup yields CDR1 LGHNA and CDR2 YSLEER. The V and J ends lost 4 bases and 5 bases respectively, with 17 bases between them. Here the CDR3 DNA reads TGCGCCAGCAGCCGAGACCTGGGATCGGTGGAGACCCAGTACTTC. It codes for CASSRDLGSVETQYF.

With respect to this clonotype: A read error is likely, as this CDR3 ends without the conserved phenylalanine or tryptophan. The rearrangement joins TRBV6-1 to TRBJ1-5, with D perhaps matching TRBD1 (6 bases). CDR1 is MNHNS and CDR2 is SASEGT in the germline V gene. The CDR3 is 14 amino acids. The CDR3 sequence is CANSEGGNDQPQHS. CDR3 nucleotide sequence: TGTGCCAACAGTGAAGGGGGAAATGATCAGCCCCAGCATTCT.

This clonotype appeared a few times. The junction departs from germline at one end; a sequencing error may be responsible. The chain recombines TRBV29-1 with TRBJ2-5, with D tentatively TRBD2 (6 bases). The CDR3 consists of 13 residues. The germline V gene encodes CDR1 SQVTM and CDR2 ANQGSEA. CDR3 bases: TGCAGTTCATCAGCGGAGGGCCAAGAGGCCCAGTACTTC. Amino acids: CSSSAEGQEAQYF. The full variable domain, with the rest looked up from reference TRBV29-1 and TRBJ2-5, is SAVISQKPSRDICQRGTSLTIQCQVDSQVTMMFWYRQQPGQSLTLIATANQGSEATYESGFVIDKFPISRPNLTFSTLTVSNMSPEDSSIYLCSSSAEGQEAQYFGPGTRLLVL.

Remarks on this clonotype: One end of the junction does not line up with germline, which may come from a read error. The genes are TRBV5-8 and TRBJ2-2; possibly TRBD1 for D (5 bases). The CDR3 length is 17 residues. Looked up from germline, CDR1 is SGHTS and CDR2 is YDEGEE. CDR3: CADSPWASATNTGQLFF. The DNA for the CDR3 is TGTGCCGACAGCCCTTGGGCGTCAGCCACTAACACCGGGCAGCTGTTTTTT.

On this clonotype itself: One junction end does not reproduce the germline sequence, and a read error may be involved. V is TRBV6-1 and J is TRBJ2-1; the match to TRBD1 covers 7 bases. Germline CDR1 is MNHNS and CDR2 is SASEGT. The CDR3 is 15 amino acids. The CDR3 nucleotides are TGTGCCAGCAGAATGACAGGGAGCTCCTACAATGTGCAGTTCTTC. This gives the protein CASRMTGSSYNVQFF.

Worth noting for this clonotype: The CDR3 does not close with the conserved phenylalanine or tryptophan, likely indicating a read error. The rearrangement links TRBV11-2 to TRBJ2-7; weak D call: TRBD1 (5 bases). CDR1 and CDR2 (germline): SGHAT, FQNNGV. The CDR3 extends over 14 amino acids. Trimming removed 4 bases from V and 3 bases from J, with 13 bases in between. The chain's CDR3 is CASSSNRNFYEQYY. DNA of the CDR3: TGTGCCAGCAGCTCAAACAGGAACTTCTACGAGCAGTACTAC.

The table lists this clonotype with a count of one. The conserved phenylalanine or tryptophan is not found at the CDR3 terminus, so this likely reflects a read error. This CDR3 is CANTPVPMSNQPQHL. CDR3 DNA sequence: TGTGCCAACACCCCGGTCCCCATGAGCAATCAGCCCCAGCATTTA. The gene calls are TRBV6-2 or TRBV6-3 and TRBJ1-5; D unclear. Germline V gives CDR1 MNHEY, CDR2 SVGEGT. Trimming took off 10 bases at V and 1 base at J, with 17 bases between the two ends. This CDR3 has 15 residues.

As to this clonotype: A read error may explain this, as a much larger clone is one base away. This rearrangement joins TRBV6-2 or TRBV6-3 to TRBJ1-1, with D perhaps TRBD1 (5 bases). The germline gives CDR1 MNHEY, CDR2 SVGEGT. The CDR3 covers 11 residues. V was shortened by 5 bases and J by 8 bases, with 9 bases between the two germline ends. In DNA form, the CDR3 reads TGTGCCAGCAGTAGGGGAGTAGAAGCTTTCTTT. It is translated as CASSRGVEAFF.

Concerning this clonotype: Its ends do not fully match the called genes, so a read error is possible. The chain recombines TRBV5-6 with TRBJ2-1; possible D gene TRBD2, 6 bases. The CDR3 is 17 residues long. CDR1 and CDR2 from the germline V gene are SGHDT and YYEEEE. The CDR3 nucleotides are TGTGTCAGCAGCCTAGCCGGGGGTGCGGGGAGCAGAAATGAGCAGATCTTC. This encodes CVSSLAGGAGSRNEQIF.

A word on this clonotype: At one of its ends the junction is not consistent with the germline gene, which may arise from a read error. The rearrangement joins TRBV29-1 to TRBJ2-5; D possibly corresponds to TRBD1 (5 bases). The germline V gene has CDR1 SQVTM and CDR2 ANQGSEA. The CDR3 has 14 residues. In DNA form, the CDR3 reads TGCAGTGTTGAGGATCTCGGACAAGGAGAGACCCAGTACTTC. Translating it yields CSVEDLGQGETQYF.

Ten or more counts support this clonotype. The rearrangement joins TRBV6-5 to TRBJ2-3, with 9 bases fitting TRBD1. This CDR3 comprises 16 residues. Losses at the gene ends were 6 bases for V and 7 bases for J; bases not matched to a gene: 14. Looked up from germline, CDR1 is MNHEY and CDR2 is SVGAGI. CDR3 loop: CASRTGGDRVYHTQYF. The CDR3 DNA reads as TGTGCCAGCAGAACGGGTGGGGACAGGGTCTATCATACGCAGTATTTT.

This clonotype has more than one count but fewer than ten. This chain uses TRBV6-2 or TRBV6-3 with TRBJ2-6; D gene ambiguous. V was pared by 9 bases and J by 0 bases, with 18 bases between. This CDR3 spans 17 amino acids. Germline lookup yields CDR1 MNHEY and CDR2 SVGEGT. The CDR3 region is CASTQNTTLSGANVLTF. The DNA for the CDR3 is TGTGCCAGTACCCAGAATACTACCCTCTCTGGGGCCAACGTCCTGACTTTC.

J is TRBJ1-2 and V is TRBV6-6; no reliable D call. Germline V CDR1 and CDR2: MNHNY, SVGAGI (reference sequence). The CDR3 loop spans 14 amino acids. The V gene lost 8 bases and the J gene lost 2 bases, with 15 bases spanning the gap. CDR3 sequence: CASATGPRNYGYTF. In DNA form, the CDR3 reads TGTGCCAGCGCCACGGGTCCTAGGAACTATGGCTACACCTTC.

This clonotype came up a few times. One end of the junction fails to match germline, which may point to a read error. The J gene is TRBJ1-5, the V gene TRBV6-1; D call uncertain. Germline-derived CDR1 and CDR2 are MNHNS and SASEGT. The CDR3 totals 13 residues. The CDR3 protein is CASSDAKGQPQHF. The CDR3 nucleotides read TGTGCCAGCAGTGATGCGAAGGGCCAGCCCCAGCATTTC.

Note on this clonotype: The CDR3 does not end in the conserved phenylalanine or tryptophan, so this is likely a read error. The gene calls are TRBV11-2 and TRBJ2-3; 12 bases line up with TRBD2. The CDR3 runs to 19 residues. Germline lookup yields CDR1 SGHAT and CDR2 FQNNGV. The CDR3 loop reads CTNSRSPRLAGERTDTQYL. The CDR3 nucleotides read TGTACCAACAGCCGATCGCCGAGACTAGCGGGAGAGAGGACAGATACGCAGTATCTT.

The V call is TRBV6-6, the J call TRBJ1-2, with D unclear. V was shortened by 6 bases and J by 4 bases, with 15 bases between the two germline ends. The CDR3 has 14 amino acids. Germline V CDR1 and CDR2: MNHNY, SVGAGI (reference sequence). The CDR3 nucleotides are TGTGCCAGCAGGCCACAGATGCGAAGCTATGGCTACACCTTC. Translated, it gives CASRPQMRSYGYTF.

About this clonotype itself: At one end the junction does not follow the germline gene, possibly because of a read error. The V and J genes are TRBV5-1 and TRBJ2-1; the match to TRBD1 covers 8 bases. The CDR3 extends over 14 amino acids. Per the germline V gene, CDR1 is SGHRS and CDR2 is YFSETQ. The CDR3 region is CDSSSGQGYNEQFF. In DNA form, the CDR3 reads TGCGACAGCAGCTCTGGACAGGGCTACAATGAGCAGTTCTTC.

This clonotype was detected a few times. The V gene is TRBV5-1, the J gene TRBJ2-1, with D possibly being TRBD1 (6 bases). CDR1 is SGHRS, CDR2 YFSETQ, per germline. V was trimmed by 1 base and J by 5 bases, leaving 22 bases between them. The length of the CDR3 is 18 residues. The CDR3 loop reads CASSLRWQDSQVDNEQFF. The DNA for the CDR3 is TGCGCCAGCAGCTTGCGGTGGCAGGACAGTCAGGTGGACAATGAGCAGTTCTTC.

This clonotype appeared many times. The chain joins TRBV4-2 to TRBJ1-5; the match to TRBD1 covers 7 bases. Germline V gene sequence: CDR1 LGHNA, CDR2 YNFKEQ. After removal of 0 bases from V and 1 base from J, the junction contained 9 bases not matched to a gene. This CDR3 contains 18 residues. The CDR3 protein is CASSQEKGGGVSNQPQHF. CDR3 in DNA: TGTGCCAGCAGCCAAGAAAAAGGAGGGGGCGTAAGCAATCAGCCCCAGCATTTT.

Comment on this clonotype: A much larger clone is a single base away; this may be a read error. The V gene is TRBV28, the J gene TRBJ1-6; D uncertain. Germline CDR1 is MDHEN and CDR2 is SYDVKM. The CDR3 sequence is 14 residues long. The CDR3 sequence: CAIPGSSYNSPHHF. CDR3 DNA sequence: TGTGCCATCCCGGGGAGCTCCTATAATTCACCCCACCACTTT.

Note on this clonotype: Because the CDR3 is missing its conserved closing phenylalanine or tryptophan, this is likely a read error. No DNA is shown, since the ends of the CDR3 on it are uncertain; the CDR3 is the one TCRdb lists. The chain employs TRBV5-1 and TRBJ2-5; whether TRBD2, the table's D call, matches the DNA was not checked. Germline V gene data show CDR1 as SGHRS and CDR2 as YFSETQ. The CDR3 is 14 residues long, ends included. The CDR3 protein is CASRSGRLQETQCL.

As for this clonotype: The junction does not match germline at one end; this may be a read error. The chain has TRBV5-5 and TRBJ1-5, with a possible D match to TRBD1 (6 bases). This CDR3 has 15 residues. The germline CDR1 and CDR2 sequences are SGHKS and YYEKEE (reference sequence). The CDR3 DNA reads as TGTGCCAACAGCTCCTTGGACAGCTCCGATCAGGCCCAGCATTTT. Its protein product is CANSSLDSSDQAQHF.

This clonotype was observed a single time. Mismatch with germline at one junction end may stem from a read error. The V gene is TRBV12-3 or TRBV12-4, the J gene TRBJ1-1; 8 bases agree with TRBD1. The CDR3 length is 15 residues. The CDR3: CASSLGQGGWTEVFF. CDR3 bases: TGTGCCAGTAGTTTAGGACAGGGAGGGTGGACTGAAGTTTTCTTT.